Described below is a single T cell receptor (beta chain) sequence and its context. Cyclophosphamide on days +3 and +4 followed busulfan-fludarabine conditioning and a marrow graft. Profiled with immunoSEQ multiplex PCR; TCRdb holds only in-frame clones, not every one. This sample comprises roughly 25,000 clones, none seen once only. The sample is drawn from a study of T cells after posttransplantation cyclophosphamide. CDR3 length equals 14 residues. Germline V gene data show CDR1 as MNHEY and CDR2 as SMNVEV (reference sequence). V shed 6 bases and J 11 bases; nucleotides not matched to a gene: 9. The origin of this receptor is a male patient younger than 30 who received an allogeneic stem cell transplant from a related donor, was CMV-positive, and had no GVHD. Some T cells may originate from the graft donor. The source material was PBMCs, sampled after allogeneic stem cell transplant with posttransplant cyclophosphamide. The V gene is TRBV27, the J gene TRBJ1-6; 8 nucleotides match TRBD1. The CDR3 sequence: CASSYDRGTPPLHF. CDR3 nucleotide sequence: TGTGCCAGCAGCTATGACAGGGGTACTCCACCCCTCCACTTT.